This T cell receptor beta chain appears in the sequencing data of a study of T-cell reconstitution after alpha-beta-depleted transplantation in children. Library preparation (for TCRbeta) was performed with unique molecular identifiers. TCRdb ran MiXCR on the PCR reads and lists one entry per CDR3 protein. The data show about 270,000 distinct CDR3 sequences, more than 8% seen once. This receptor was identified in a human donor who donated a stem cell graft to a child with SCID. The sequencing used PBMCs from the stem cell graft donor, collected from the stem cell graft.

The CDR3 DNA sequence: TGTGCCAGCAGCTCCCACGGCAATGAGCAGTTCTTC. It is translated as CASSSHGNEQFF. The chain is built from TRBV7-6 and TRBJ2-1, with D unclear. The V end lost 4 bases, the J end lost 6 bases, and 7 bases lay between the germline ends. The CDR3 is 12 amino acids. Germline V CDR1 and CDR2: SGHVS, FNYEAQ.